This record covers a single TCR beta chain. Its antigen is not known. Generated by immunoSEQ multiplex PCR, the TCRdb table keeps only in-frame clones and is missing some. Among about 97,000 clones listed, roughly 91% were seen once. This entry is derived from a study of graft-versus-host responses after intestinal transplantation. Turning to the study itself: Isolated intestinal, liver-intestinal, or multivisceral transplants had been given to the recipients.

Germline CDR1 reads MGHDK; CDR2 reads SYGVNS. The germline V and J ends were trimmed by 1 base and 6 bases, with 16 bases remaining between them. The CDR3 is 16 amino acids. The receptor comes from a human donor who was the organ donor for an intestinal transplant. Source: unstimulated CD4+ T cells sorted from spleen or lymph node cells, taken before transplant. The genes are TRBV25-1 and TRBJ1-5; D gene ambiguous. The CDR3 loop is CASSESNHPRGQPQHF. The DNA of the CDR3 is TGTGCCAGCAGTGAATCAAACCACCCCCGCGGTCAGCCCCAGCATTTT. The full variable domain, in which reference TRBV25-1 and TRBJ1-5 provide the parts outside the CDR3, is EADIYQTPRYLVIGTGKKITLECSQTMGHDKMYWYQQDPGMELHLIHYSYGVNSTEKGDLSSESTVSRIRTEHFPLTLESARPSHTSQYLCASSESNHPRGQPQHFGDGTRLSIL.